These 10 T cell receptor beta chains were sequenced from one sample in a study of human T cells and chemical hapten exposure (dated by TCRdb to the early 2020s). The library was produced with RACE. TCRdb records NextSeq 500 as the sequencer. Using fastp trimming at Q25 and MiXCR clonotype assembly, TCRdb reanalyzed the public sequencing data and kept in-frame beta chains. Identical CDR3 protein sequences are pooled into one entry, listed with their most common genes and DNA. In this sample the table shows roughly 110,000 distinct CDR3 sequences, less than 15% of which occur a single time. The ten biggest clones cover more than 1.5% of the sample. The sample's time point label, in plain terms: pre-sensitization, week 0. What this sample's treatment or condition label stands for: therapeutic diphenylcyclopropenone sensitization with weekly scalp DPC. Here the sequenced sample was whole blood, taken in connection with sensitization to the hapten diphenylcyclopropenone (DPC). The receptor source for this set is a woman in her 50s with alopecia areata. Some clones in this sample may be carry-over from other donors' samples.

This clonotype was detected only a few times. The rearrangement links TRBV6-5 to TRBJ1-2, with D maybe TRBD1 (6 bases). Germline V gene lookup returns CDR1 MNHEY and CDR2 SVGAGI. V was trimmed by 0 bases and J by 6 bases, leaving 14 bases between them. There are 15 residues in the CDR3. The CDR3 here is CASSYSTGIFDGYTF. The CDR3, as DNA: TGTGCCAGCAGTTACTCAACAGGGATTTTTGATGGCTACACCTTC.

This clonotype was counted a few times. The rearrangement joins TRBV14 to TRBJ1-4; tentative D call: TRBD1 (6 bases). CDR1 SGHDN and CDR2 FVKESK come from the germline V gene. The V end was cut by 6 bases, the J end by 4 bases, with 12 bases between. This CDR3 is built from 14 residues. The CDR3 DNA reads TGTGCCAGCAGAAAACAGGGTATTAATGAAAAACTGTTTTTT. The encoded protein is CASRKQGINEKLFF.

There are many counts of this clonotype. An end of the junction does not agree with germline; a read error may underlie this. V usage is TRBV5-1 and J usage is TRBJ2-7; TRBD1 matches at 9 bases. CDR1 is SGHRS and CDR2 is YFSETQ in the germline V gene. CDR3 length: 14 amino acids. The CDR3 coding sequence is TGTGCCAGCAGCTCGGGACAGGGTTCCTACGAGCAGTACTTC. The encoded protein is CASSSGQGSYEQYF.

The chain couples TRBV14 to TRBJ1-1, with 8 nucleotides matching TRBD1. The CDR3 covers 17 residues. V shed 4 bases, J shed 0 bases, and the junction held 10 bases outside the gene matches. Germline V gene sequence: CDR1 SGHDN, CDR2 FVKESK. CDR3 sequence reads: CASSRGTGVLMNTEAFF. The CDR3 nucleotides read TGTGCCAGCAGCCGTGGGACAGGAGTTTTAATGAACACTGAAGCTTTCTTT.

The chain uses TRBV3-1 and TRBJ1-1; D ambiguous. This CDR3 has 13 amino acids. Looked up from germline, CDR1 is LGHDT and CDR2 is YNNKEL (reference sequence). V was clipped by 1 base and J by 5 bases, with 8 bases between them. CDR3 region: CASSQVRTTEAFF. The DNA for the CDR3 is TGTGCCAGCAGCCAAGTCAGAACGACTGAAGCTTTCTTT.

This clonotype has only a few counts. The CDR3 loop is CASSLRQGLYGEAFF. The DNA of the CDR3 is TGTGCCAGCAGCTTACGGCAGGGACTGTATGGTGAAGCTTTCTTT. V gene TRBV7-6 combines with J gene TRBJ1-1, with a possible D match to TRBD1 (5 bases). Germline lookup yields CDR1 SGHVS and CDR2 FNYEAQ. CDR3 length equals 15 residues. The V gene lost 2 bases and the J gene lost 7 bases, with 17 bases spanning the gap. Variable domain in full (rest from reference TRBV7-6 and TRBJ1-1): GAGVSQSPRYKVTKRGQDVALRCDPISGHVSLYWYRQALGQGPEFLTYFNYEAQQDKSGLPNDRFSAERPEGSISTLTIQRTEQRDSAMYRCASSLRQGLYGEAFFGQGTRLTVV.

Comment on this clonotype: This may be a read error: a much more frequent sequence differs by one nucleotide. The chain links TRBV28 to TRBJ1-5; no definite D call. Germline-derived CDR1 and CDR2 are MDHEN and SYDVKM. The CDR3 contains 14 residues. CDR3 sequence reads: CASSLYLSIQPQHF. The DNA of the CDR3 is TGTGCCAGCAGTTTATACCTTAGCATTCAGCCCCAGCATTTT.

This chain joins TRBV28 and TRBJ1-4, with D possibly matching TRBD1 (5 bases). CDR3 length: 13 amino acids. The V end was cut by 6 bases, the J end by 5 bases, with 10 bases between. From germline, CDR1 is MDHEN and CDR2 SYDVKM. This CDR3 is CASRGTLNEKLFF. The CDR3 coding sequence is TGTGCCAGCAGGGGGACGTTAAATGAAAAACTGTTTTTT.

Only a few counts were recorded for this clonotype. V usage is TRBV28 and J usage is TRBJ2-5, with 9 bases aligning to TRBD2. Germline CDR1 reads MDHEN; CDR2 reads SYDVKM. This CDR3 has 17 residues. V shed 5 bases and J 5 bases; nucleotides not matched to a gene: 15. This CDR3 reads CASSPALGAGGSETQYF. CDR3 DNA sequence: TGTGCCAGCAGTCCCGCCTTAGGAGCGGGGGGTTCCGAGACCCAGTACTTC. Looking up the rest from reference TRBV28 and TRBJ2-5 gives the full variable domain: DVKVTQSSRYLVKRTGEKVFLECVQDMDHENMFWYRQDPGLGLRLIYFSYDVKMKEKGDIPEGYSVSREKKERFSLILESASTNQTSMYLCASSPALGAGGSETQYFGPGTRLLVL.

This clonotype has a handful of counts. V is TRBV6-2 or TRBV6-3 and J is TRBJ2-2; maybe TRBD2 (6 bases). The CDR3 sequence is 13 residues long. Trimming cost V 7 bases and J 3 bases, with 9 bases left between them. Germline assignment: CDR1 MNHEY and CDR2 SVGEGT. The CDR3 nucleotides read TGTGCCAGCACGGGGGTCTACACCGGGGAGCTGTTTTTT. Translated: CASTGVYTGELFF.